The rows below give T cell receptor beta chains drawn from one sample of a study of T cells after yellow fever vaccination. TCRdb re-called the 5' RACE reads with MiXCR, one entry per CDR3 protein. The sample yields about 50,000 distinct CDR3 sequences, 4.5% to 6% seen once. The specimen comprised PBMCs, either bulk or a sorted T-cell subset (CD4+, CD8+, memory, or dextramer-sorted; not recorded which), sampled on the day of the yellow fever booster vaccination. The origin of the receptors is a man between 18 and 29 years old who received the YFV17D yellow fever vaccine. Both conserved end residues are part of each CDR3. A D gene is named only where the DNA matches it firmly. For some rows the clone size is stated as once, few or many, or as a class when expanded; others skip it.

>TRBV5-5|NA|TRBJ2-1|many
CASRLPYSSYNEQFF
TGTGCCAGCAGGCTCCCATACTCCTCCTACAATGAGCAGTTCTTC
>TRBV4-3|TRBD2|TRBJ2-3|NA
CASSQEWIAGGLDTQYF
TGCGCCAGCAGCCAAGAGTGGATAGCGGGGGGCCTGGATACGCAGTATTTT
>TRBV7-2|NA|TRBJ2-1|few
CATIPSGTFTEQFF
TGTGCCACCATCCCCTCCGGGACGTTTACTGAGCAGTTCTTC
>TRBV7-2|NA|TRBJ1-2|many
CASSLDLGPSRGYTF
TGTGCCAGCAGCTTAGATCTGGGGCCTTCGAGGGGCTACACCTTC
>TRBV6-2/TRBV6-3|TRBD1|TRBJ2-5|many
CASSPGTGRLETQYF
TGTGCCAGCAGCCCCGGGACAGGGCGTCTAGAGACCCAGTACTTC
>TRBV9|TRBD1|TRBJ1-4|many
CASSPQGSQVTNEKLFF
TGTGCCAGCAGCCCACAGGGGAGCCAAGTGACTAATGAAAAACTGTTTTTT
>TRBV5-1|TRBD1|TRBJ2-7|NA
CASSPKLGKRGTGTHEQYF
TGCGCCAGCAGCCCTAAATTGGGGAAACGCGGGACAGGGACCCACGAGCAGTACTTC
>TRBV12-3/TRBV12-4|TRBD1|TRBJ1-1|many
CASSSQGGTEAFF
TGTGCCAGCAGTAGTCAGGGGGGCACTGAAGCTTTCTTT
>TRBV4-3|NA|TRBJ2-3|many
CASSQDSGGSTDTQYF
TGCGCCAGCAGCCAAGATTCGGGCGGGAGCACAGATACGCAGTATTTT
>TRBV29-1|TRBD2|TRBJ2-3|few
CSVAFTSGVGTDTQYF
TGCAGCGTTGCGTTTACTAGCGGGGTCGGCACAGATACGCAGTATTTT
>TRBV6-5|NA|TRBJ2-3|many
CASSYLRMQYF
TGTGCCAGCAGTTACTTGCGAATGCAGTATTTT
>TRBV7-6|TRBD1|TRBJ2-1|many
CASSYRTGGDEQFF
TGTGCCAGCAGCTACCGGACAGGGGGCGATGAGCAGTTCTTC
>TRBV4-1|NA|TRBJ2-3|few
CASSQRTVDTQYF
TGCGCCAGCAGCCAGAGGACAGTCGATACGCAGTATTTT
>TRBV7-2|TRBD2|TRBJ2-3|few
CASSFRGGVTDTQYF
TGTGCCAGCAGCTTCCGGGGGGGAGTCACAGATACGCAGTATTTT
>TRBV7-2|NA|TRBJ1-1|few
CASSLALGWEAFF
TGTGCCAGCAGCTTAGCGCTCGGGTGGGAAGCTTTCTTT
>TRBV7-3|NA|TRBJ2-3|few
CASSLLAGVDTQYF
TGTGCCAGCAGCTTACTGGCGGGCGTAGATACGCAGTATTTT
>TRBV12-5|NA|TRBJ2-3|NA
CASGNGGGGASTDTQYF
TGTGCTAGTGGTAACGGTGGGGGGGGGGCCAGCACAGATACGCAGTATTTT
>TRBV20-1|TRBD2|TRBJ2-5|few
CSAPGTSDWWGETQYF
TGCAGTGCCCCCGGGACTAGCGACTGGTGGGGGGAGACCCAGTACTTC
>TRBV4-1|TRBD2|TRBJ2-1|many
CASRAVAGVYNEQFF
TGCGCCAGCAGGGCTGTAGCGGGGGTTTACAATGAGCAGTTCTTC
>TRBV10-3|NA|TRBJ1-6|few
CATAEGGKNSYNSPLHF
TGTGCCACCGCCGAGGGAGGGAAGAACTCCTATAATTCACCCCTCCACTTT
>TRBV28|TRBD1|TRBJ2-7|many
CASSLGQANFF
TGTGCCAGCAGTTTGGGACAGGCAAATTTTTTC
>TRBV5-4|NA|TRBJ2-5|few
CASSHARGAQETQYF
TGTGCCAGCAGCCATGCTCGGGGAGCCCAAGAGACCCAGTACTTC